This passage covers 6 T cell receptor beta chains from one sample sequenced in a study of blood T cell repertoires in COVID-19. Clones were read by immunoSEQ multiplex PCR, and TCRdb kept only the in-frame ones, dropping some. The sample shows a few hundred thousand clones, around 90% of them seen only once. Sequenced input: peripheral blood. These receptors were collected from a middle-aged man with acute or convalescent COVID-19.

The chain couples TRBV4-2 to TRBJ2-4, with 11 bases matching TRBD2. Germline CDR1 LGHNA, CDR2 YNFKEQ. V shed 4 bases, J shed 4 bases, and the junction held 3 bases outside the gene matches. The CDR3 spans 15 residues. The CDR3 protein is CASSPRLAGKNIQYF. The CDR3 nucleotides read TGTGCCAGCAGCCCCCGACTAGCGGGGAAAAACATTCAGTACTTC.

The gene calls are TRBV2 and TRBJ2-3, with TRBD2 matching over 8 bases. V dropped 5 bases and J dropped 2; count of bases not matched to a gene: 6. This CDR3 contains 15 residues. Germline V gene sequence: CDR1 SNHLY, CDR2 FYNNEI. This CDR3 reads CASSLERGNTDTQYF. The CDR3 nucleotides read TGTGCCAGCAGTCTTGAGCGGGGGAACACAGATACGCAGTATTTT. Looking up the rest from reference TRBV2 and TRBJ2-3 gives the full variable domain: EPEVTQTPSHQVTQMGQEVILRCVPISNHLYFYWYRQILGQKVEFLVSFYNNEISEKSEIFDDQFSVERPDGSNFTLKIRSTKLEDSAMYFCASSLERGNTDTQYFGPGTRLTVL.

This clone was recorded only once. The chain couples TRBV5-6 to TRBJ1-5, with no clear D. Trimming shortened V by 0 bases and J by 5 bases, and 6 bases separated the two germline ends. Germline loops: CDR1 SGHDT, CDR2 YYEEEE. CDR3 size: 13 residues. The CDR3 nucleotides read TGTGCCAGCAGCTTGGGGAGGGATCAGCCCCAGCATTTT. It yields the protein CASSLGRDQPQHF.

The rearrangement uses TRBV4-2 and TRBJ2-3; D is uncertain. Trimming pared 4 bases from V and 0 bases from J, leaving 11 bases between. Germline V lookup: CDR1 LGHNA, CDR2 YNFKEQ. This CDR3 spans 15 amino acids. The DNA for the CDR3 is TGTGCCAGCAGCCCTTTCGAGCTGAGCACAGATACGCAGTATTTT. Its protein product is CASSPFELSTDTQYF.

The DNA for the CDR3 is TGTGCCAGCAGCTTAGGAACAAGCTCCTACGAGCAGTACTTC. This encodes CASSLGTSSYEQYF. The V call is TRBV7-6, the J call TRBJ2-7; D is uncertain. The germline V gene has CDR1 SGHVS and CDR2 FNYEAQ. Trimming left V 1 base short and J 0 bases short, with 7 bases between. CDR3 length: 14 residues.

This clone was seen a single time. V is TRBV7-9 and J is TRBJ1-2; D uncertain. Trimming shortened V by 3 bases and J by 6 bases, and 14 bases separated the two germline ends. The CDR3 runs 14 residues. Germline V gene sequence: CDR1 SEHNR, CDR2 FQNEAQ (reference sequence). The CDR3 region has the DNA TGTGCCAGCAGCTTCCGCGCCATTGGAGATGGCTACACCTTC. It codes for CASSFRAIGDGYTF.